These T cell receptor beta chains were read from a single sample in a study of PD-1 blockade in classical Hodgkin lymphoma. Profiling relied on immunoSEQ multiplex PCR, and the TCRdb table lists in-frame clones only, not all of them. The data show 20,000 to 25,000 clones, with roughly 70% seen just once and roughly a fifth held by the top ten. The material was peripheral blood mononuclear cells (PBMCs), obtained at baseline. These receptors were collected from a human donor with classical Hodgkin lymphoma. Each CDR3 is given with its conserved first and last residue. A D gene is named only where the DNA matches it firmly. A clone size is listed for some rows: how often the clone was seen (once, few, many), or a class if it is expanded.

. . TRBJ2-7 TRBV19 CASSIISGRSYEQYF TGTGCCAGTAGTATTATCTCAGGACGCTCCTACGAGCAGTACTTC
. . TRBJ1-4 TRBV19 CASSIAGEKLFF TGTGCCAGTAGTATAGCGGGAGAAAAACTGTTTTTT
TRBD1 few TRBJ2-4 TRBV28 CASSVETGGKYF TGTGCCAGCAGTGTTGAGACAGGGGGCAAGTACTTC
. . TRBJ2-5 TRBV7-8 CASSLGGREETQYF TGTGCCAGCAGCTTAGGAGGGAGAGAAGAGACCCAGTACTTC
TRBD2 . TRBJ2-5 TRBV7-9 CASSLAGGETQYF TGTGCCAGCAGCTTAGCGGGGGGGGAGACCCAGTACTTC
TRBD1 . TRBJ2-2 TRBV7-9 CASSPTGGKGAGELFF TGTGCCAGCAGCCCGACAGGGGGCAAGGGGGCCGGGGAGCTGTTTTTT
. . TRBJ2-6 TRBV6-4 CASGMSSSGANVLTF TGTGCCAGCGGCATGTCGAGCTCTGGGGCCAACGTCCTGACTTTC
. . TRBJ2-2 TRBV7-2 CASSLSWGGIGELFF TGTGCCAGCAGCTTATCTTGGGGAGGTATCGGGGAGCTGTTTTTT
. . TRBJ2-2 TRBV10-3 CAIRFEFSGELFF TGTGCCATCAGATTCGAGTTTTCCGGGGAGCTGTTTTTT
TRBD2 . TRBJ2-7 TRBV10-1 CATRPGLAGESSYEQYF TGCGCCACCCGTCCCGGACTAGCGGGAGAGAGCTCCTACGAGCAGTACTTC
. . TRBJ2-7 TRBV5-1 CASSLGPGTPGEQYF TGCGCCAGCAGCTTGGGGCCCGGGACGCCGGGGGAGCAGTACTTC
TRBD1 . TRBJ1-1 TRBV10-3 CAISESRDRGWTEAFF TGTGCCATCAGTGAGTCCCGGGACAGGGGATGGACTGAAGCTTTCTTT
. . TRBJ1-6 TRBV6-4 CASSRDGINSPLHF TGTGCCAGCTCCCGGGACGGGATTAATTCACCCCTCCACTTT
. . TRBJ2-1 TRBV27 CASAPGMAGGYEQFF TGTGCCAGCGCTCCTGGGATGGCGGGCGGCTATGAGCAGTTCTTC
. . TRBJ1-1 TRBV29-1 CSVGGRMNTEAFF TGCAGCGTGGGGGGCCGGATGAACACTGAAGCTTTCTTT
. . TRBJ2-3 TRBV19 CASSISGFAALTDTQYF TGTGCCAGTAGTATCTCCGGTTTCGCGGCCCTCACAGATACGCAGTATTTT
TRBD1 . TRBJ1-2 TRBV7-9 CASSLPRSLGTQGTDGYTF TGTGCCAGCAGCTTACCGCGGTCACTCGGCACACAGGGGACTGATGGCTACACCTTC
. few TRBJ2-7 TRBV2 CASNGAFSYEQYF TGTGCCAGCAACGGGGCATTTTCCTACGAGCAGTACTTC
. . TRBJ1-2 TRBV6-6 CASRTSDGYTF TGTGCCAGCAGAACGTCCGATGGCTACACCTTC
. . TRBJ2-7 TRBV4-3 CASSQEAGPIYEQYF TGCGCCAGCAGCCAAGAGGCGGGACCCATATACGAGCAGTACTTC
. . TRBJ1-5 TRBV10-3 CAISEPREPQHF TGTGCCATCAGTGAACCACGGGAGCCCCAGCATTTT
. . TRBJ2-7 TRBV11-3 CASSLRLGDYEQYF TGTGCCAGCAGCTTACGGCTGGGGGACTACGAGCAGTACTTC